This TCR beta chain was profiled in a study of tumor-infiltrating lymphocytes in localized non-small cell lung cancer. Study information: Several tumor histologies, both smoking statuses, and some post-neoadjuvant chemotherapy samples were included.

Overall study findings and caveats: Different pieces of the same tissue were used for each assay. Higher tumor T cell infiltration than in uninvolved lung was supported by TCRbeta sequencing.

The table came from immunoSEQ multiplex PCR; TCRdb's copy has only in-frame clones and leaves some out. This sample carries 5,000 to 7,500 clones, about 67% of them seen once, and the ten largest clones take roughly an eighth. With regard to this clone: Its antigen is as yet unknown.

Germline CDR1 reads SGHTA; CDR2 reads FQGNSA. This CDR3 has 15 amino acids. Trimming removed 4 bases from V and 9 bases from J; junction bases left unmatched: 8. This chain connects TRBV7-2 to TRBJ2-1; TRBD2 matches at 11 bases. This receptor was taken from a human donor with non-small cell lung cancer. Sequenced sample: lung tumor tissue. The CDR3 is CASSSLAGARGEQFF. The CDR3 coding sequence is TGTGCCAGCAGCTCACTAGCGGGGGCCCGTGGTGAGCAGTTCTTC. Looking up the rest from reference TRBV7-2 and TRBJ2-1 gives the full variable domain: GAGVSQSPSNKVTEKGKDVELRCDPISGHTALYWYRQSLGQGLEFLIYFQGNSAPDKSGLPSDRFSAERTGGSVSTLTIQRTQQEDSAVYLCASSSLAGARGEQFFGPGTRLTVL.